The TCR beta chain described here comes from a study of T cell repertoires in aging, cancer and after chemotherapy. For this clonotype: The antigen is undetermined. One base away lies a much larger clone, so this may be a sequencing read error.

TRB rearrangements spanning V, D and J were amplified using mixed TRB-A/B primers. TCRdb re-derived calls from the multiplex PCR reads in MiXCR, one entry per CDR3 protein. The sample has roughly 1,500 distinct CDR3 sequences, about 21% seen once. V was shortened by 4 bases and J by 8 bases, with 8 bases between the two germline ends. The CDR3 runs 10 residues. In germline, CDR1 is DFQATT, CDR2 SNEGSKA (reference sequence). Broader study findings: Across the chemotherapy interval, each cancer cohort showed higher median generation probability, suggesting thymic rebound. In cancer patients, declining TCR diversity with age involved lost richness and lost evenness.

TCR beta rearrangements were amplified from peripheral blood genomic DNA. Sequencing used blood. The source is a human donor with a solid tumor. The rearrangement uses TRBV20-1 and TRBJ1-1, with D uncertain. The DNA for the CDR3 is TGCAGTGCTAAAGATCAAGAAGCTTTCTTT. Translating it yields CSAKDQEAFF.